The rows below give T cell receptor beta chains drawn from one sample of a study of CD8 T cells in Susac syndrome. TCRdb redid the calling of the immunoSEQ multiplex PCR reads with MiXCR, one entry per CDR3 protein. The sample carries approximately 190,000 distinct CDR3 sequences, approximately 95% recorded once. The specimen was CD8+ T cells from PBMCs. The receptors come from a human donor with Susac syndrome. Both conserved end residues are part of each CDR3. A D gene is named only where the DNA matches it firmly. Clone size is stated in some rows and not others, as once, few, many or a class when expanded.

>TRBD1|TRBV28|TRBJ2-1|-
CASSPGQQSSYNEQFF
TGTGCCAGCAGTCCGGGACAGCAAAGCTCCTACAATGAGCAGTTCTTC
>TRBD1|TRBV7-8|TRBJ1-5|once
CASSLLGQESNQPQHF
TGTGCCAGCAGCCTTTTAGGACAGGAGAGCAATCAGCCCCAGCATTTT
>TRBD2|TRBV27|TRBJ2-3|-
CASSSFSGGGDTQYF
TGTGCCAGCAGTTCCTTTAGCGGGGGTGGAGATACGCAGTATTTT
>TRBD1|TRBV20-1|TRBJ2-7|-
CSARDPRQGSYEQYF
TGCAGTGCTAGAGATCCTAGACAGGGTAGCTACGAGCAGTACTTC
>-|TRBV5-6|TRBJ1-5|-
CASSLVSRGQPQHF
TGTGCCAGCAGCTTGGTTTCCAGAGGGCAGCCCCAGCATTTT
>TRBD1|TRBV2|TRBJ2-5|-
CASSDPLGQGQETQYF
TGTGCCAGCAGCGACCCTTTGGGACAGGGCCAAGAGACCCAGTACTTC
>-|TRBV9|TRBJ2-6|-
CASSAQGAGANVLTF
TGTGCCAGCAGCGCGCAGGGAGCTGGGGCCAACGTCCTGACTTTC
>-|TRBV5-8|TRBJ2-3|-
CASSRDQSSTDTQYF
TGTGCCAGCAGCCGCGACCAATCTAGCACAGATACGCAGTATTTT
>-|TRBV27|TRBJ2-7|-
CASSLGAAWDEQYF
TGTGCCAGCAGCCTGGGGGCGGCGTGGGACGAGCAGTACTTC
>-|TRBV29-1|TRBJ2-7|-
CSVRVEWEQYF
TGCAGCGTTCGCGTTGAGTGGGAGCAGTACTTC
>-|TRBV28|TRBJ1-5|-
CASSLVVIRQRGQPQHF
TGTGCCAGCAGTTTAGTCGTTATAAGACAGAGGGGTCAGCCCCAGCATTTT
>TRBD2|TRBV9|TRBJ2-7|-
CASSASTFSGRDEQYF
TGTGCCAGCAGCGCATCAACCTTTAGCGGGAGGGACGAGCAGTACTTC
>-|TRBV20-1|TRBJ2-1|-
CSARDNGGPSYNEQFF
TGCAGTGCTAGAGACAACGGGGGTCCCTCCTACAATGAGCAGTTCTTC
>-|TRBV29-1|TRBJ1-5|-
CSLRGGRGGQPQHF
TGCAGCCTGAGGGGGGGCAGAGGAGGACAGCCCCAGCATTTT
>TRBD1|TRBV5-6|TRBJ2-1|-
CASSLTQTGEFYNEQFF
TGTGCCAGCAGCTTGACTCAGACAGGGGAGTTCTACAATGAGCAGTTCTTC
>-|TRBV30|TRBJ1-4|-
CAWSPSRRGGAGSDEKLFF
TGTGCCTGGAGCCCCTCGAGGAGAGGCGGGGCCGGGTCGGATGAAAAACTGTTTTTT
>TRBD1|TRBV2|TRBJ2-5|-
CASRTGGGETQYF
TGTGCCAGTAGGACAGGGGGCGGAGAGACCCAGTACTTC
>-|TRBV27|TRBJ2-1|-
CASSLYLGVIEQFF
TGTGCCAGCAGTTTATACCTAGGGGTCATCGAGCAGTTCTTC
>-|TRBV2|TRBJ1-1|-
CASIVGSLNTEAFF
TGTGCCAGCATTGTAGGCAGTTTGAACACTGAAGCTTTCTTT
>-|TRBV7-9|TRBJ1-2|once
CASRPGDSANYGYTF
TGTGCCAGCAGACCAGGCGACAGTGCTAACTATGGCTACACCTTC
>-|TRBV3-1|TRBJ1-2|-
CASSRNPSSDRYGYTF
TGTGCCAGCAGCCGAAACCCCAGCAGCGACCGCTATGGCTACACCTTC
>-|TRBV4-1|TRBJ2-3|-
CASSHRVDRERYF
TGCGCCAGCAGCCACCGGGTGGATAGGGAGCGGTATTTT
>-|TRBV9|TRBJ1-2|-
CASSVDNPKPGYGYTF
TGTGCCAGCAGCGTAGACAACCCAAAGCCGGGCTATGGCTACACCTTC
>-|TRBV28|TRBJ2-7|-
CASSFEGEAYEQYF
TGTGCCAGCAGTTTTGAGGGCGAGGCCTACGAGCAGTACTTC
>-|TRBV23-1|TRBJ1-5|-
CASSQRSNQPQHF
TGCGCCAGCAGTCAACGGAGCAATCAGCCCCAGCATTTT
>TRBD1|TRBV9|TRBJ2-2|-
CASSLPTDRETGELFF
TGTGCCAGCAGCCTCCCGACGGACAGGGAAACCGGGGAGCTGTTTTTT
>-|TRBV20-1|TRBJ1-6|-
CSAQPPQGSYNSPLHF
TGCAGCGCCCAGCCACCCCAGGGTTCCTATAATTCACCCCTCCACTTT
>-|TRBV19|TRBJ2-3|-
CASSISEDTQYF
TGTGCCAGTAGTATTTCTGAAGATACGCAGTATTTT
>TRBD2|TRBV13|TRBJ2-7|-
CASSLGLAGEQYF
TGTGCCAGCAGCCTCGGACTAGCGGGGGAGCAGTACTTC
>-|TRBV20-1|TRBJ2-1|-
CSARSGGEQFF
TGCAGTGCTAGATCCGGGGGTGAGCAGTTCTTC
>-|TRBV3-1|TRBJ2-5|-
CASSQDLETRGETQYF
TGTGCCAGCAGCCAAGATCTTGAGACGAGGGGGGAGACCCAGTACTTC
>-|TRBV2|TRBJ1-6|-
CASKGENSPLHF
TGTGCCAGCAAGGGGGAGAATTCACCCCTCCACTTT
>TRBD2|TRBV27|TRBJ2-7|-
CASSRGVTYEQYF
TGTGCCAGCAGTCGGGGGGTAACCTACGAGCAGTACTTC
>TRBD1|TRBV27|TRBJ2-3|once
CASSSETGGNTQYF
TGTGCCAGCAGTTCAGAGACAGGGGGTAATACGCAGTATTTT
>-|TRBV10-3|TRBJ1-1|-
CAISRAGDTEAFF
TGTGCCATCAGCAGGGCGGGGGACACTGAAGCTTTCTTT
>-|TRBV15|TRBJ2-7|-
CATSPYGSYEQYF
TGTGCCACCTCCCCCTATGGCTCCTACGAGCAGTACTTC
>-|TRBV12-3/TRBV12-4|TRBJ1-1|-
CASSLGSVMNTEAFF
TGTGCCAGCAGTTTAGGGTCCGTTATGAACACTGAAGCTTTCTTT
>TRBD1|TRBV9|TRBJ1-1|-
CASSRDRDQTEAFF
TGTGCCAGCAGCCGGGACAGGGACCAAACTGAAGCTTTCTTT
>TRBD2|TRBV2|TRBJ2-1|-
CASRDAGGRNEQFF
TGTGCCAGCAGGGATGCGGGAGGGAGGAATGAGCAGTTCTTC
>TRBD2|TRBV5-4|TRBJ2-5|-
CASSLGASGGETQYF
TGTGCCAGCAGCTTGGGGGCTAGCGGGGGCGAGACCCAGTACTTC
>TRBD1|TRBV7-9|TRBJ2-7|-
CASFLDRVSSYEQYF
TGTGCCAGCTTCCTGGACAGGGTAAGCTCCTACGAGCAGTACTTC
>-|TRBV6-5|TRBJ2-1|-
CASSSEGNEQFF
TGTGCCAGCAGTTCCGAGGGGAATGAGCAGTTCTTC
>TRBD2|TRBV7-2|TRBJ2-1|once
CASVTSGGPYNEQFF
TGTGCCAGCGTAACTAGCGGGGGGCCTTACAATGAGCAGTTCTTC
>-|TRBV4-1|TRBJ2-7|once
CASSQVFSGGYEQYF
TGCGCCAGCAGCCAAGTGTTCAGTGGGGGTTACGAGCAGTACTTC
>-|TRBV6-1|TRBJ1-1|-
CATLAGDLNTEAFF
TGTGCCACCCTTGCAGGGGACTTGAACACTGAAGCTTTCTTT
>TRBD2|TRBV3-1|TRBJ2-3|-
CASSPLAGGRDTQYF
TGTGCCAGCAGCCCTCTAGCGGGGGGAAGGGATACGCAGTATTTT
>TRBD2|TRBV11-2|TRBJ2-1|-
CASTHSGGTYNEQFF
TGTGCCAGCACCCATTCGGGGGGTACCTACAATGAGCAGTTCTTC
>-|TRBV2|TRBJ2-1|-
CASSRRIIYNEQFF
TGTGCCAGCAGTCGGAGAATTATCTACAATGAGCAGTTCTTC
>-|TRBV6-5|TRBJ2-5|-
CASSSPGWETQYF
TGTGCCAGCTCATCCCCCGGGTGGGAGACCCAGTACTTC
>-|TRBV9|TRBJ2-2|-
CASSLLTSPTGELFF
TGTGCCAGCAGCCTACTAACTAGCCCCACCGGGGAGCTGTTTTTT
>-|TRBV19|TRBJ2-7|-
CASSRALSLNEQYF
TGTGCCAGTAGTCGGGCCCTCAGCCTCAACGAGCAGTACTTC
>-|TRBV5-4|TRBJ1-2|once
CASSSPVIKQGTNGYTF
TGTGCCAGCAGCTCGCCCGTAATTAAGCAGGGTACTAATGGCTACACCTTC
>-|TRBV12-3/TRBV12-4|TRBJ1-1|-
CASSLDDRGGLNTEAFF
TGTGCCAGCAGTTTGGATGATAGGGGAGGATTGAACACTGAAGCTTTCTTT
>TRBD1|TRBV20-1|TRBJ2-7|-
CSAGQGGYEQYF
TGCAGTGCTGGACAGGGCGGCTACGAGCAGTACTTC
>-|TRBV5-1|TRBJ1-4|-
CASSPRTDGKLFF
TGCGCCAGCAGCCCCCGGACAGATGGAAAACTGTTTTTT
>-|TRBV2|TRBJ2-4|-
CASGRTASQYF
TGTGCCAGCGGAAGGACAGCGTCTCAGTACTTC
>-|TRBV4-1|TRBJ2-5|-
CASSQGTSQETQYF
TGCGCCAGCAGCCAAGGGACTTCACAAGAGACCCAGTACTTC